Described below is a single T cell receptor (beta chain) sequence and its context. Its antigen is currently unknown. Researchers ran the PCR with 60 Vbeta and 13 Jbeta primers. Using immunoSEQ multiplex PCR, the repertoire was profiled, and TCRdb retains in-frame clones only, with some absent. This sample yields about 170,000 clones, of which roughly 81% are seen a single time; just over 2.5% belongs to the top ten. V lost 2 bases and J 4 bases, leaving 15 bases between the germline ends. In germline, CDR1 is SGDLS, CDR2 YYNGEE. The CDR3 has 15 amino acids. This sample is part of a study of cytomegalovirus exposure and HLA in healthy donors. Study-wide results and limits: Later analysis identified a missense DCLRE1C variant that was linked to TCR beta V- and J-gene trimming.

This TCR came from a man younger than 45 in good health and CMV-seropositive. Sequenced material: PBMCs. The chain recombines TRBV9 with TRBJ2-5; maybe TRBD2 (5 bases). The CDR3 reads CASSVTREPGETQYF. The CDR3, as DNA: TGTGCCAGCAGCGTTACAAGGGAGCCTGGAGAGACCCAGTACTTC.